The 4 T cell receptor beta chains reported below all come from one sample, sequenced in a study of cytomegalovirus exposure and HLA in healthy donors. Primers for the PCR totalled 60 Vbeta and 13 Jbeta. Measured with immunoSEQ multiplex PCR; TCRdb has only the in-frame clones, and not every one. Here the sample spans about 110,000 clones, roughly three quarters being singletons. The material sequenced was PBMCs. These TCRs come from a man aged 35-49 years in good health and CMV-seropositive.

The chain is built from TRBV5-1 and TRBJ2-2, with 11 bases lining up with TRBD2. CDR1 SGHRS and CDR2 YFSETQ come from the germline V gene. This CDR3 region has 15 residues. Losses at the gene ends were 5 bases for V and 6 bases for J; bases not matched to a gene: 6. In DNA, the CDR3 is TGCGCCAGCAGTCTAACTAGCGGGAGAGCCGGGGAGCTGTTTTTT. It yields the protein CASSLTSGRAGELFF.

This chain links TRBV6-6 with TRBJ2-7, with a tentative D call TRBD1 (6 bases). Germline loops: CDR1 MNHNY, CDR2 SVGAGI (reference sequence). V shed 6 bases and J shed 3 bases, with 12 bases lying between them. The CDR3 contains 13 residues. The CDR3 nucleotides are TGTGCCAGCAGCCGCGCAGGGGACTACGAGCAGTACGTC. Amino acid sequence: CASSRAGDYEQYV.

The chain is built from TRBV5-6 and TRBJ2-7; weak D call: TRBD2 (7 bases). The CDR3 is made up of 14 amino acids. Germline V CDR1 and CDR2: SGHDT, YYEEEE. Trimming shortened V by 4 bases and J by 6 bases, and 17 bases separated the two germline ends. CDR3 residues: CASSPGHWEGEQYV. The CDR3 DNA follows: TGTGCCAGCAGCCCGGGACACTGGGAGGGCGAGCAGTACGTC.

The CDR3 DNA is TGCAGCGTTGGGGACAGGGACACTGAAGCTTTCTTT. Amino acids: CSVGDRDTEAFF. The chain has TRBV29-1 and TRBJ1-1; 9 positions match TRBD1. V lost 4 bases and J lost 3; bases outside the gene matches: 0. Germline V gene lookup returns CDR1 SQVTM and CDR2 ANQGSEA. CDR3 size: 12 residues.